The clone carrying this T cell receptor beta chain was counted between two and nine times. Listed TCR primers, together with previously described methods, were used for the bulk TCR libraries. TCRdb used MiXCR to reprocess the PCR reads, holding one entry per CDR3 protein. Counted here are some 580,000 distinct CDR3 sequences, around 25% occurring once; the ten biggest clones make up around 0.78%. The trim removed 5 bases at V and 0 bases at J, leaving 10 bases unmatched. The CDR3 runs to 19 residues. CDR1 MNHEY and CDR2 SVGAGI come from the germline V gene. Source material for naive CD8 libraries was roughly 20,000 to 1,100,000 sorted cells, with 10%, 30% or 50% RNA. When naive CD8 T cells were sorted, they were gated as CD8+CD4-CCR7+CD45RA+. This specimen belongs to a study of molecular identifiers for immune sequencing clone quantification.

The rearrangement uses TRBV6-5 and TRBJ2-6; 10 positions agree with TRBD1. The clonotype comes from a human donor in good health. Some libraries in this study had Jurkat cell RNA spiked in. Sequenced: naive CD8+ T cells from blood, with Jurkat cell RNA spiked in. Regarding subset: FACS-sorted CD8+CD4-CCR7+CD45RA+ naive T cells. The CDR3 sequence is CASSGTGDPWLSGANVLTF. The CDR3 DNA reads as TGTGCCAGCAGTGGGACAGGGGATCCTTGGCTCTCTGGGGCCAACGTCCTGACTTTC.